This TCR beta chain was identified in a study of blood T cell repertoires in COVID-19. Study details: The analysed material was cDNA or gDNA that came from T cells, B-cell-depleted T cells, or PBMCs.

Generated by immunoSEQ multiplex PCR, the TCRdb table keeps only in-frame clones and is missing some. The data contain around 46,000 clones, roughly 82% of them seen just once; the ten biggest clones take up around 7%. V was clipped by 1 base and J by 5 bases, with 8 bases between them. Looked up from germline, CDR1 is LGHNA and CDR2 is YSLEER. CDR3 length: 13 residues. The receptor was derived from a man in his forties or fifties with acute or convalescent COVID-19. Sequencing was done on a sample of peripheral blood. The chain links TRBV4-3 to TRBJ1-2; D is unclear. The CDR3 is CASSQALTYGYTF. CDR3 in DNA: TGCGCCAGCAGCCAAGCCCTGACATATGGCTACACCTTC.